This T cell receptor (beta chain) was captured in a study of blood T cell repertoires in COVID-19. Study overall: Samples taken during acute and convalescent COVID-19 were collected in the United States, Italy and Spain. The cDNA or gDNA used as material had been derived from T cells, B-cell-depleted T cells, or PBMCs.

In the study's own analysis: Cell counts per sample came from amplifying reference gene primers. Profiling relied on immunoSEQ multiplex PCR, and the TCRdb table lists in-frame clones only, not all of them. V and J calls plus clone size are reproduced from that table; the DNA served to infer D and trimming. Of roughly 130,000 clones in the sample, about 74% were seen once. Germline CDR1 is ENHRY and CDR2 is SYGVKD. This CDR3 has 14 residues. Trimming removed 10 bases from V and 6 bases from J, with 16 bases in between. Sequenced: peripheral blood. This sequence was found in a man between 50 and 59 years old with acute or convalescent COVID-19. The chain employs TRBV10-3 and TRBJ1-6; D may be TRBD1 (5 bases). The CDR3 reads CATRGGIGNSPLHF. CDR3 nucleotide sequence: TGTGCCACCCGGGGGGGGATAGGTAATTCACCCCTCCACTTT.